Reported below is one T cell receptor (beta chain). No antigen is known for it. This sample was taken from a study of cytomegalovirus exposure and HLA in healthy donors. Vbeta (60) and Jbeta (13) primers were used in the PCR. Here immunoSEQ multiplex PCR was the method, and the copy in TCRdb shows in-frame clones only, minus some. The table lists 99,000 or so clones, 75% to 85% of them singletons. The CDR3 has 14 amino acids. V lost 4 bases to trimming and J lost 3 bases; unmatched junction nucleotides: 5. CDR1 is SGHRS, CDR2 YFSETQ, per germline. Study outcomes and limitations: The authors judged a highly shared variant cluster likely a sequencing artifact. TCR beta sequences numbering fewer than 20,000 were associated with HLA alleles at 0.05 false discovery rate in a later analysis.

The chain carries TRBV5-1 and TRBJ1-2, with 8 bases fitting TRBD1. The receptor was isolated from a man in his late teens or twenties in good health and CMV-seronegative. The sequenced sample was PBMCs. This CDR3 is CASSLGQADYGYTF. CDR3 sequence (DNA): TGCGCCAGCAGCCTGGGACAGGCTGACTATGGCTACACCTTC.